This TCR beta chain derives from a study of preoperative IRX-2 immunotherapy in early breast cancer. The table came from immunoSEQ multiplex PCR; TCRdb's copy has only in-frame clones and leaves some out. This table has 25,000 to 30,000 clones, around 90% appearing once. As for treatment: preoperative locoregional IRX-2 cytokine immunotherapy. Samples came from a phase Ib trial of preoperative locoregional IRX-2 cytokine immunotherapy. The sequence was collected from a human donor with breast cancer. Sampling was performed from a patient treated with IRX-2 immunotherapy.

The DNA for the CDR3 is TGCGCCAGCAGCTTGGAGGGACAGGGGTTAGATACGCAGTATTTT. Its protein is CASSLEGQGLDTQYF. The chain combines TRBV5-1 with TRBJ2-3; TRBD1 matches 10 bases. Looked up from germline, CDR1 is SGHRS and CDR2 is YFSETQ. J gave up 5 bases and V 0 bases, and 3 bases lay outside the gene matches. This CDR3 has 15 residues. Supplemented by reference TRBV5-1 and TRBJ2-3, the full variable domain reads KAGVTQTPRYLIKTRGQQVTLSCSPISGHRSVSWYQQTPGQGLQFLFEYFSETQRNKGNFPGRFSGRQFSNSRSEMNVSTLELGDSALYLCASSLEGQGLDTQYFGPGTRLTVL.